A selection of T cell receptor beta chains follows, all from one sample in a study of blood T cell repertoires in COVID-19. TCRdb's table, derived via immunoSEQ multiplex PCR, lists solely in-frame clones and lacks some. The table includes around 51,000 clones, approximately 86% detected once. The sequenced sample consisted of peripheral blood. The receptors were sampled from a woman aged 80 or over with acute or convalescent COVID-19. The conserved cysteine and the conserved F or W are not part of the CDR3 here. The order of the fields is V gene, CDR3 protein.

>TRBV27
ASSLGGASGDLAKNIQY
>TRBV5-6
ASSGGQGMNGYT
>TRBV6-1
ASSEAGGQLGLGYT
>TRBV3-1/TRBV3-2
ASSISGSTDTQY
>TRBV2
ASTGGPNEKLF
>TRBV19
ASRMPANNQPQH
>TRBV7-9
ASSPWDTTFYNSPLH
>TRBV30
AGRPPGNEKLF
>TRBV2
ASSDSGVLTQPQH
>TRBV6-5
ASSYSGQHNQPQH
>TRBV27
ASSPGQGPINNSPLH